A single sample gave rise to the 21 T cell receptor beta chains below, sequenced in a study of blood T cells in healthy people across ages. Using a J-beta primer mix together with a sample-barcoded 5' primer, a second PCR was run for roughly 6 to 12 cycles. MiXCR was run by TCRdb on the 5' RACE reads, yielding one entry per CDR3 protein. The repertoire holds around 520,000 distinct CDR3 sequences, with approximately 26% as singletons. Another study also made use of these data, one on T cells of mothers and their children.

What was sequenced was blood. These receptors were taken from a boy aged 2 to 10 in good health.

This chain joins TRBV27 and TRBJ1-4; 9 bases map to TRBD1. The junction had 18 bases not matched to a gene; V was cut back by 8 bases and J by 8 bases. The CDR3 extends over 17 amino acids. Germline-derived CDR1 and CDR2 are MNHEY and SMNVEV (reference sequence). The CDR3 loop reads CASSSPGTGRVGEKLFF. The CDR3 region has the DNA TGTGCCAGCTCAAGTCCCGGGACAGGGAGGGTTGGAGAAAAACTGTTTTTT.

This CDR3 is CASSLTHRGVSSPLHF. CDR3 nucleotide sequence: TGTGCCAGCAGTTTAACCCACAGGGGAGTGAGTTCACCCCTCCACTTT. The V call is TRBV27, the J call TRBJ1-6, with TRBD1 identical over 7 bases. The CDR3 sequence is 16 residues long. After removal of 2 bases from V and 9 bases from J, the junction contained 10 bases not matched to a gene. Germline V CDR1 and CDR2: MNHEY, SMNVEV (reference sequence).

This chain uses TRBV29-1 with TRBJ2-7, with D perhaps assigned TRBD1 or TRBD2 (5 bases each). Germline V gives CDR1 SQVTM, CDR2 ANQGSEA. The CDR3 totals 14 residues. The germline V and J ends were trimmed by 1 base and 4 bases, with 14 bases remaining between them. For the CDR3, the DNA is TGCAGCGTTGAAGGGGACGGAGGTCGATACGAGCAGTACTTC. This sequence encodes CSVEGDGGRYEQYF.

V gene TRBV6-2 or TRBV6-3 combines with J gene TRBJ2-7; a weak D match, TRBD2 (5 bases). Germline CDR1 reads MNHEY; CDR2 reads SVGEGT. The V end was cut by 6 bases, the J end by 4 bases, with 22 bases between. The CDR3 length is 16 residues. The CDR3 bases are TGTGCCAGCAGACGCGATCGGGGTGAAGTTCATTACGAGCAGTACTTC. Protein: CASRRDRGEVHYEQYF.

This clonotype came up a few times. V gene TRBV6-5 combines with J gene TRBJ1-1, with a tentative D call TRBD1 (5 bases). Per germline, CDR1 MNHEY and CDR2 SVGAGI. This CDR3 has 14 amino acids. V lost 4 bases, J lost 1 base, and 10 bases lay in between. CDR3 in amino acids: CASSSGSPNTEAFF. The CDR3 coding sequence is TGTGCCAGCAGTTCAGGGAGTCCGAACACTGAAGCTTTCTTT.

Here the CDR3 reads CAWSVRPGEQYF. CDR3 in DNA: TGTGCCTGGAGTGTACGTCCGGGCGAGCAGTACTTC. This sequence joins TRBV30 and TRBJ2-7; D gene uncertain. In germline, CDR1 is GTSNPN, CDR2 SVGIG (reference sequence). The CDR3 extends over 12 amino acids. V lost 0 bases and J lost 6, with 9 bases in between.

The gene calls are TRBV25-1 and TRBJ2-5; 7 positions match TRBD1. The CDR3 covers 14 residues. The germline gives CDR1 MGHDK, CDR2 SYGVNS. Germline trimming cut 6 bases from V and 5 bases from J; bases unmatched to any gene: 9. The chain's CDR3 is CASRLSGTAETQYF. The CDR3 DNA reads TGTGCCAGCAGGTTATCCGGGACAGCGGAGACCCAGTACTTC.

The chain is built from TRBV7-9 and TRBJ1-1; no clear D. V shed 0 bases and J shed 4 bases, with 9 bases lying between them. The CDR3 extends over 14 amino acids. Germline loops: CDR1 SEHNR, CDR2 FQNEAQ (reference sequence). The CDR3 coding sequence is TGTGCCAGCAGCTTAGCTTCGGTAGGCACTGAAGCTTTCTTT. Translated: CASSLASVGTEAFF.

This clonotype was observed at least ten times. The genes are TRBV28 and TRBJ1-1; no firm D call. CDR3 length: 12 amino acids. V was pared by 8 bases and J by 5 bases, with 12 bases between. Germline V gives CDR1 MDHEN, CDR2 SYDVKM. The CDR3 region is CASSLLVTEAFF. In DNA form, the CDR3 reads TGTGCCAGCTCCCTGCTGGTGACTGAAGCTTTCTTT. Looking up the rest from reference TRBV28 and TRBJ1-1 gives the full variable domain: DVKVTQSSRYLVKRTGEKVFLECVQDMDHENMFWYRQDPGLGLRLIYFSYDVKMKEKGDIPEGYSVSREKKERFSLILESASTNQTSMYLCASSLLVTEAFFGQGTRLTVV.

This clonotype was picked up many times. The J gene is TRBJ2-5, the V gene TRBV5-5; 10 bases line up with TRBD2. V shed 4 bases, J shed 4 bases, and the junction held 7 bases outside the gene matches. This CDR3 region has 15 residues. Germline V gene data show CDR1 as SGHKS and CDR2 as YYEKEE (reference sequence). The CDR3 coding sequence is TGTGCCAGCAGCCTGCTAGCGGGAGTAGGAGAGACCCAGTACTTC. It encodes CASSLLAGVGETQYF.

The V call is TRBV10-3, the J call TRBJ1-2, with D perhaps TRBD1 (5 bases). Trimming took 0 bases from V and 8 from J, leaving 10 bases between them. Germline lookup yields CDR1 ENHRY and CDR2 SYGVKD. CDR3 length: 13 residues. This chain's CDR3 is CAISESNGAGYTF. The CDR3 region has the DNA TGTGCCATCAGTGAGTCGAACGGGGCCGGCTACACCTTC.

This clonotype has a handful of counts. The chain carries TRBV5-1 and TRBJ2-3, with a tentative D call TRBD1 (6 bases). Looked up from germline, CDR1 is SGHRS and CDR2 is YFSETQ. Trimming left V 6 bases short and J 2 bases short, with 22 bases between. CDR3 size: 17 residues. CDR3 protein: CASTPPLRWGPTDTQYF. In DNA, the CDR3 is TGCGCCAGCACCCCACCCTTGAGGTGGGGGCCCACAGATACGCAGTATTTT.

CDR3 nucleotides: TGTGCCAGCAGCGTAGGAGCAAGAGCCCGTTACAATGAGCAGTTCTTC. Amino acids: CASSVGARARYNEQFF. The chain recombines TRBV9 with TRBJ2-1; D unclear. V was pared by 0 bases and J by 4 bases, with 14 bases between. Germline V gives CDR1 SGDLS, CDR2 YYNGEE. The CDR3 contains 16 residues.

This clonotype was detected only a few times. This sequence joins TRBV2 and TRBJ2-3, with D perhaps TRBD1 or TRBD2 (6 bases each). Germline loops: CDR1 SNHLY, CDR2 FYNNEI. V was clipped by 8 bases and J by 2 bases, with 17 bases between them. The CDR3 spans 15 residues. The CDR3 spells CASSPNSGATDTQYF. CDR3 DNA sequence: TGTGCCAGCTCCCCTAATTCGGGGGCCACAGATACGCAGTATTTT.

The chain combines TRBV12-3 or TRBV12-4 with TRBJ2-7; D possibly matches TRBD1 or TRBD2 (5 bases each). V lost 6 bases and J lost 3, with 12 bases in between. CDR3 length: 13 residues. CDR3 sequence reads: CASRGEIHYEQYF. CDR3 DNA sequence: TGTGCCAGCAGGGGGGAGATACACTACGAGCAGTACTTC.

The sample holds a few counts of this clonotype. The chain combines TRBV28 with TRBJ2-5; a weak D match, TRBD2 (5 bases). Germline-derived CDR1 and CDR2 are MDHEN and SYDVKM. Trimming stripped 3 bases from V and 3 bases from J, with 5 bases between. The CDR3 spans 12 residues. CDR3 DNA sequence: TGTGCCAGCAGTTTCGGGAAAGAGACCCAGTACTTC. It encodes CASSFGKETQYF.

This clonotype was seen only a few times. The rearrangement uses TRBV6-2 or TRBV6-3 and TRBJ2-7, with D possibly TRBD2 on 7 matching bases. Trimming left V 5 bases short and J 5 bases short, with 16 bases between. Germline V gene sequence: CDR1 MNHEY, CDR2 SVGEGT. CDR3 size: 14 residues. CDR3 sequence: CASSRRGGLHEQYF. In DNA form, the CDR3 reads TGTGCCAGCAGTAGAAGGGGGGGCCTCCACGAGCAGTACTTC.

This chain links TRBV4-3 with TRBJ2-5; D call uncertain. The DNA end is more similar to TRBJ2-7, so the J call may be wrong. The length of the CDR3 is 14 residues. Germline V gene data show CDR1 as LGHNA and CDR2 as YSLEER. The CDR3 protein is CASSQEAATYEQYF. The CDR3 region has the DNA TGCGCCAGCAGCCAAGAAGCAGCCACCTACGAGCAGTACTTC.

This clonotype was counted only a few times. The chain couples TRBV7-9 to TRBJ2-5; D remains unclear. CDR1 is SEHNR and CDR2 is FQNEAQ in the germline V gene (reference sequence). Trimming cost V 2 bases and J 3 bases, with 13 bases left between them. The CDR3 runs 15 residues. The CDR3, as DNA: TGTGCCAGCAGCTTAAGACGAAAACAAAAAGAGACCCAGTACTTC. It codes for CASSLRRKQKETQYF.

This clonotype was recorded a few times. The CDR3: CASRTTSGGSTDTQYF. CDR3 DNA sequence: TGTGCCAGCAGGACAACTAGCGGGGGCAGCACAGATACGCAGTATTTT. V is TRBV6-2 or TRBV6-3 and J is TRBJ2-3; the match to TRBD2 covers 11 bases. The V segment lost 6 bases and the J segment 0 bases; nucleotides outside the gene matches: 5. The CDR3 loop spans 16 amino acids. Germline CDR1 reads MNHEY; CDR2 reads SVGEGT.

This clonotype was seen more than once but under ten times. The V and J genes are TRBV9 and TRBJ2-1; TRBD2 agrees at 14 bases. CDR3 size: 19 residues. From germline, CDR1 is SGDLS and CDR2 YYNGEE. Trimming at V came to 3 bases and at J to 7 bases, leaving 15 bases not matched to a gene. CDR3 residues: CASSDIAGTSGGPGNEQFF. CDR3 nucleotide sequence: TGTGCCAGCAGCGACATAGCCGGGACTAGCGGGGGACCGGGAAATGAGCAGTTCTTC.